The clone carrying this TCR beta chain occurred many times. Using its own MiXCR run on the 5' RACE reads, TCRdb lists one record per CDR3 protein. The sample lists 150,000 to 200,000 distinct CDR3 sequences; approximately 16% were seen once. These data are taken from a study of T-cell memory formation after mild COVID-19. As for the study in general: The study found TCR clusters largely donor specific.

Germline V CDR1 and CDR2: SGHRS, YFSETQ. The CDR3 loop spans 16 amino acids. Germline trimming cut 3 bases from V and 1 base from J; bases unmatched to any gene: 9. V is TRBV5-1 and J is TRBJ2-5, with 7 bases that match TRBD1. This receptor was identified in an adult woman who had mild COVID-19 (a few samples of this study predate the infection). Cell type and time point are not known. Sequenced material: PBMCs or a T cell subset sorted from them (not recorded which). The CDR3 DNA reads as TGCGCCAGCAGCTCTGGCGGTAGGGGGCCCCAAGAGACCCAGTACTTC. Its protein is CASSSGGRGPQETQYF.